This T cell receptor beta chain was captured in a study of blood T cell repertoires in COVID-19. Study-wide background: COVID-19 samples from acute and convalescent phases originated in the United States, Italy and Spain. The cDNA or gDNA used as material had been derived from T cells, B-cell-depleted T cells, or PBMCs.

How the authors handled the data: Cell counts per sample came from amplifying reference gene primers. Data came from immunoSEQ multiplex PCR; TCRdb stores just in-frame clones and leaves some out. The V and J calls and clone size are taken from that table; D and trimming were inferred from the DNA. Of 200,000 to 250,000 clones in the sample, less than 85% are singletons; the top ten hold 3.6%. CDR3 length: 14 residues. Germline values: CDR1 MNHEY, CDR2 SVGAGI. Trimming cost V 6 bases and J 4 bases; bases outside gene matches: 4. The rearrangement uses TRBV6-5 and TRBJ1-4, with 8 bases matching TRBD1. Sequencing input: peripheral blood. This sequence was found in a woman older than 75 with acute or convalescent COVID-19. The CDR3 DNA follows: TGTGCCAGCAGACTGGGACAGGATAATGAAAAACTGTTTTTT. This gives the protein CASRLGQDNEKLFF.